These 28 T cell receptor beta chains were all obtained from the same sample, sequenced in a study of blood T cell repertoires in COVID-19. Some clones are missing from TCRdb's copy, which holds only in-frame ones; the method was immunoSEQ multiplex PCR. The table includes approximately 230,000 clones, approximately 80% detected once. Sample: peripheral blood. The receptors come from an elderly man with acute or convalescent COVID-19.

This clone was counted between two and nine times. This sequence joins TRBV10-3 and TRBJ2-7, with D tentatively TRBD1 (6 bases). The ends were cut back, 0 bases at V and 6 bases at J, with 9 bases in the middle. This CDR3 spans 13 amino acids. The germline CDR1 and CDR2 sequences are ENHRY and SYGVKD. The CDR3 reads CAISESQGIEQYF. The CDR3 nucleotides are TGTGCCATCAGTGAGTCGCAGGGGATCGAGCAGTACTTC.

This chain links TRBV14 with TRBJ1-1; possible D gene TRBD1, 6 bases. The germline V gene has CDR1 SGHDN and CDR2 FVKESK. V dropped 4 bases and J dropped 5 bases, with 14 bases sitting between them. The CDR3 has 14 residues. CDR3 bases: TGTGCCAGCAGCCTTTCACAGGGTGAGACTGAAGCTTTCTTT. It encodes CASSLSQGETEAFF.

CDR3 protein: CASSQAQLNSGANVLTF. In DNA form, the CDR3 reads TGTGCCAGCAGCCAAGCACAGCTAAACTCTGGGGCCAACGTCCTGACTTTC. The gene calls are TRBV3-1 (or the pseudogene TRBV3-2) and TRBJ2-6, with unresolved D. The CDR3 runs to 17 residues. CDR1 and CDR2 from the germline V gene are LGHDT and YNNKEL (reference sequence). The V end was cut by 1 base, the J end by 0 bases, with 10 bases between.

The chain links TRBV28 to TRBJ1-5; D is possibly TRBD1 (5 bases). V lost 3 bases to trimming and J lost 7 bases, with 16 bases between them. The V gene's germline CDR1 is MDHEN and CDR2 SYDVKM. This CDR3 comprises 15 residues. The CDR3 reads CASSFGRAQAQPQHF. The CDR3 DNA sequence: TGTGCCAGCAGTTTCGGCAGGGCACAAGCCCAGCCCCAGCATTTT. The entire variable domain, with the rest obtained from reference TRBV28 and TRBJ1-5, is as follows: DVKVTQSSRYLVKRTGEKVFLECVQDMDHENMFWYRQDPGLGLRLIYFSYDVKMKEKGDIPEGYSVSREKKERFSLILESASTNQTSMYLCASSFGRAQAQPQHFGDGTRLSIL.

CDR3 sequence (DNA): TGTGCCAGTAGTACGCCGGAAGGGGGCACTAATGAAAAACTGTTTTTT. It yields the protein CASSTPEGGTNEKLFF. The chain recombines TRBV19 with TRBJ1-4; TRBD1 aligns across 7 bases. Germline V CDR1 and CDR2: LNHDA, SQIVND (reference sequence). V lost 4 bases to trimming and J lost 2 bases; unmatched junction nucleotides: 7. The CDR3 has 16 residues. The whole variable domain, remainder taken from reference TRBV19 and TRBJ1-4, is DGGITQSPKYLFRKEGQNVTLSCEQNLNHDAMYWYRQDPGQGLRLIYYSQIVNDFQKGDIAEGYSVSREKKESFPLTVTSAQKNPTAFYLCASSTPEGGTNEKLFFGSGTQLSVL.

This clone was observed once. This chain connects TRBV27 to TRBJ2-2; no definite D call. From germline, CDR1 is MNHEY and CDR2 SMNVEV (reference sequence). The V end was cut by 5 bases, the J end by 1 base, with 5 bases between. This CDR3 has 13 residues. The CDR3 DNA sequence: TGTGCCAGCAGTCCCCGGAACACCGGGGAGCTGTTTTTT. The encoded protein is CASSPRNTGELFF.

The chain couples TRBV6-5 to TRBJ1-1; tentatively, D is TRBD1 (6 bases). Looked up from germline, CDR1 is MNHEY and CDR2 is SVGAGI. The CDR3 is made up of 16 amino acids. V shed 0 bases and J shed 10 bases, with 21 bases lying between them. The CDR3 sequence: CASSYSQGRTGGGAFF. Here the CDR3 DNA reads TGTGCCAGCAGTTACTCACAGGGACGCACGGGCGGGGGAGCTTTCTTT.

V usage is TRBV10-3 and J usage is TRBJ2-7; TRBD2 might be the D (6 bases). Trimming cost V 3 bases and J 2 bases, with 11 bases left between them. This CDR3 has 14 amino acids. Germline assignment: CDR1 ENHRY and CDR2 SYGVKD. The CDR3 is CAISEGLQTYEQYF. CDR3 in DNA: TGTGCCATCAGTGAAGGACTACAGACCTACGAGCAGTACTTC.

This clone appeared a single time. V usage is TRBV5-4 and J usage is TRBJ1-2; 7 positions agree with TRBD1. This CDR3 has 14 residues. Germline-derived CDR1 and CDR2 are SGHNT and YYREEE (reference sequence). With 5 bases clipped from V and 0 bases from J, the junction kept 4 bases outside the gene matches. CDR3 sequence: CASSRQGTNYGYTF. CDR3 in DNA: TGTGCCAGCAGTAGACAGGGCACTAACTATGGCTACACCTTC.

The chain combines TRBV7-2 with TRBJ1-3, with D hard to call. Trimming shortened V by 2 bases and J by 8 bases, and 7 bases separated the two germline ends. Germline CDR1 and CDR2: SGHTA and FQGNSA. The CDR3 spans 12 residues. The CDR3 DNA reads as TGTGCCAGCAGCTTAAACAGACACACCATATATTTT. It specifies CASSLNRHTIYF. The full variable domain, in which reference TRBV7-2 and TRBJ1-3 provide the parts outside the CDR3, is GAGVSQSPSNKVTEKGKDVELRCDPISGHTALYWYRQSLGQGLEFLIYFQGNSAPDKSGLPSDRFSAERTGGSVSTLTIQRTQQEDSAVYLCASSLNRHTIYFGEGSWLTVV.

V gene TRBV24-1 combines with J gene TRBJ2-2; maybe TRBD1 (7 bases). This CDR3 is built from 15 residues. The V end lost 4 bases, the J end lost 7 bases, and 15 bases lay between the germline ends. Germline V gives CDR1 KGHDR, CDR2 SFDVKD. Here the CDR3 reads CATSDLDRRGGELFF. The DNA of the CDR3 is TGTGCCACCAGTGACCTGGACAGGCGGGGCGGGGAGCTGTTTTTT.

The chain joins TRBV2 to TRBJ2-7; 9 nucleotides agree with TRBD2. CDR3 size: 13 residues. Germline V gene sequence: CDR1 SNHLY, CDR2 FYNNEI. The V segment lost 8 bases and the J segment 5 bases; nucleotides outside the gene matches: 7. The CDR3 DNA reads as TGTGCCAGCGGTCGCGGGGGGGTCGACGAGCAGTACTTC. It specifies CASGRGGVDEQYF.

The J gene is TRBJ2-5, the V gene TRBV5-1, with 8 bases identical to TRBD1. Germline CDR1 reads SGHRS; CDR2 reads YFSETQ. V shed 4 bases and J 4 bases; nucleotides not matched to a gene: 6. The CDR3 extends over 14 amino acids. The CDR3 loop is CASSETGVGETQYF. In nucleotides, the CDR3 is TGCGCCAGCAGCGAGACAGGGGTGGGAGAGACCCAGTACTTC.

The J gene is TRBJ2-3, the V gene TRBV24-1, with D perhaps matching TRBD1 (6 bases). The CDR3 is 14 residues long. Germline lookup yields CDR1 KGHDR and CDR2 SFDVKD. Trimming took off 3 bases at V and 5 bases at J, with 11 bases between the two ends. CDR3 coding DNA: TGTGCCACCAGTGATCTGGGGGCTCAAGATACGCAGTATTTT. This encodes CATSDLGAQDTQYF.

The chain links TRBV11-2 to TRBJ1-2; D may be TRBD1 (5 bases). V was clipped by 2 bases and J by 0 bases, with 16 bases between them. Germline CDR1 reads SGHAT; CDR2 reads FQNNGV. There are 17 residues in the CDR3. CDR3 nucleotide sequence: TGTGCCAGCAGCTTACTCGGGGGACCTGGGGCTAACTATGGCTACACCTTC. Protein: CASSLLGGPGANYGYTF.

The CDR3 coding sequence is TGTGCCAGCAGTTACTCTGGCGGGAGGAGGGAGACCCAGTACTTC. It specifies CASSYSGGRRETQYF. The rearrangement uses TRBV6-5 and TRBJ2-5; 8 positions agree with TRBD2. Germline V lookup: CDR1 MNHEY, CDR2 SVGAGI. Trimming took 0 bases from V and 5 from J; bases not matched to a gene: 5. The CDR3 length is 15 residues.

This clone was counted a few times. The CDR3 spells CASSPLGQGGSPLHF. For the CDR3, the DNA is TGCGCCAGCAGCCCCTTGGGACAGGGCGGATCACCCCTCCACTTT. The gene calls are TRBV4-1 and TRBJ1-6, with 9 bases identical to TRBD1. Germline V gene lookup returns CDR1 MGHRA and CDR2 YSYEKL. J gave up 10 bases and V 4 bases, and 8 bases lay outside the gene matches. This CDR3 region has 15 residues.

The J gene is TRBJ2-2, the V gene TRBV3-1 (or the pseudogene TRBV3-2), with 8 bases matching TRBD2. The V gene's germline CDR1 is LGHDT and CDR2 YNNKEL (reference sequence). With V trimmed by 4 bases and J by 3 bases, 7 bases remained unmatched. The length of the CDR3 is 16 residues. In DNA form, the CDR3 reads TGTGCCAGCAGCCGAGGACTAGCACGAGACACCGGGGAGCTGTTTTTT. Translating gives CASSRGLARDTGELFF.

The CDR3 here is CASSAPPGGAGGYTF. The DNA of the CDR3 is TGTGCCAGCAGTGCCCCCCCGGGGGGGGCAGGCGGCTACACCTTC. The V and J genes are TRBV2 and TRBJ1-2, with TRBD1 as a possible D gene (6 bases). Germline V gene data show CDR1 as SNHLY and CDR2 as FYNNEI. CDR3 size: 15 residues. V shed 4 bases and J shed 8 bases, with 20 bases lying between them.

The chain links TRBV3-1 (or the pseudogene TRBV3-2) to TRBJ1-2; the D is unclear. V lost 1 base and J 8 bases, leaving 11 bases between the germline ends. Germline lookup yields CDR1 LGHDT and CDR2 YNNKEL (reference sequence). This CDR3 spans 13 amino acids. Here the CDR3 reads CASSQGLVQGYTF. As DNA, the CDR3 is TGTGCCAGCAGCCAAGGGCTTGTCCAGGGCTACACCTTC.

This chain links TRBV6-5 with TRBJ1-2, with D hard to call. This CDR3 region has 12 residues. Trimming left V 10 bases short and J 2 bases short, with 11 bases between. Germline CDR1 and CDR2: MNHEY and SVGAGI. The CDR3 is CATGRRNYGYTF. For the CDR3, the DNA is TGTGCCACCGGACGGAGGAACTATGGCTACACCTTC.

The V call is TRBV28, the J call TRBJ1-2; 8 nucleotides align to TRBD1. The V and J ends lost 7 bases and 7 bases, in that order; junction bases with no gene match: 14. The CDR3 is 15 amino acids. Germline V gene sequence: CDR1 MDHEN, CDR2 SYDVKM. The CDR3 here is CASTLGAGGWRGYTF. CDR3 coding DNA: TGTGCCAGCACCCTCGGGGCAGGGGGCTGGCGTGGCTACACCTTC.

This chain joins TRBV24-1 and TRBJ2-6; 7 positions match TRBD2. V trimming: 2 bases; J trimming: 2 bases; junction bases outside the gene matches: 5. CDR1 is KGHDR, CDR2 SFDVKD, per germline. The CDR3 runs 17 residues. CDR3: CATSDWGGVTGANVLTF. DNA of the CDR3: TGTGCCACCAGTGATTGGGGAGGGGTTACTGGGGCCAACGTCCTGACTTTC.

The chain combines TRBV19 with TRBJ2-7; 9 bases line up with TRBD1. The CDR3 has 16 amino acids. From germline, CDR1 is LNHDA and CDR2 SQIVND (reference sequence). Trimming removed 6 bases from V and 2 bases from J; junction bases left unmatched: 11. The DNA of the CDR3 is TGTGCCAGTAGATTCTCCTGGACAGGGGAAACCTACGAGCAGTACTTC. It yields the protein CASRFSWTGETYEQYF.

V usage is TRBV11-2 and J usage is TRBJ2-7; TRBD1 might be the D (5 bases). From germline, CDR1 is SGHAT and CDR2 FQNNGV. The CDR3 spans 15 residues. The V end was cut by 2 bases, the J end by 5 bases, with 16 bases between. The CDR3 coding sequence is TGTGCCAGCAGCTTAAGACGACTCTCCAGGGACGAGCAGTACTTC. Its translation: CASSLRRLSRDEQYF.

This chain joins TRBV5-1 and TRBJ2-3, with 7 bases lining up with TRBD2. The CDR3 is 18 amino acids. CDR1 and CDR2 from the germline V gene are SGHRS and YFSETQ. V shed 0 bases and J 7 bases; nucleotides not matched to a gene: 17. The CDR3 here is CASSLVPPRGGGTHTQYF. CDR3 coding DNA: TGCGCCAGCAGCTTGGTCCCACCTAGGGGCGGGGGTACACATACGCAGTATTTT.

This chain links TRBV12-5 with TRBJ1-2; TRBD1 matches at 10 bases. Unmatched junction bases numbered 8, after V lost 1 base and J lost 6 bases. This CDR3 is 16 amino acids long. Per the germline V gene, CDR1 is LGHNT and CDR2 is FRNRAP. The CDR3 coding sequence is TGTGCTAGTGGTTTGGGTTCGGGACAGGGGATCCATGGCTACACCTTC. It encodes CASGLGSGQGIHGYTF.

This sequence joins TRBV7-3 and TRBJ2-6, with TRBD2 matching 8 bases. This CDR3 is built from 18 residues. Germline CDR1 is SGHTA and CDR2 is FQGTGA. The J segment lost 0 bases and the V segment lost 5 bases, leaving 9 bases of the junction unmatched. CDR3 sequence reads: CASSPAWTSNSGANVLTF. The CDR3 nucleotides are TGTGCCAGCAGCCCCGCATGGACTAGCAACTCTGGGGCCAACGTCCTGACTTTC.